Given below is one T cell receptor beta chain in context. Profiling relied on immunoSEQ multiplex PCR, and the TCRdb table lists in-frame clones only, not all of them. The sample consists of 75,000 to 100,000 clones, about 86% of them appearing once. The record originates from a study of T cell responses to AZD1222 COVID-19 vaccine. This TCR derives from an adult in good health. The starting material was peripheral blood, obtained on day 0 of AZD1222 vaccination.

The CDR3 DNA sequence: TGTGCCAGCCTTGGACAGGGAGACCAGCCCCAGCATTTT. It codes for CASLGQGDQPQHF. V gene TRBV28 combines with J gene TRBJ1-5; the match to TRBD1 covers 8 bases. V dropped 8 bases and J dropped 7; count of bases not matched to a gene: 7. CDR3 length equals 13 residues. Germline V gene data show CDR1 as MDHEN and CDR2 as SYDVKM.